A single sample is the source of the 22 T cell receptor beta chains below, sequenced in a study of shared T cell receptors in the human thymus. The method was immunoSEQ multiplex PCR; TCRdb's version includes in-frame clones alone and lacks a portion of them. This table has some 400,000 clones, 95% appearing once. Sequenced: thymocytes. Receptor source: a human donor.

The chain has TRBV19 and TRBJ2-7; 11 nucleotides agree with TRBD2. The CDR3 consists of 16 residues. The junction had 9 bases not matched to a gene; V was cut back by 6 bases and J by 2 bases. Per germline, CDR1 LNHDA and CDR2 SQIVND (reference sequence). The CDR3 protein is CASRRGGTSGTYEQYF. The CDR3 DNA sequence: TGTGCCAGTAGAAGGGGAGGGACTAGCGGAACCTACGAGCAGTACTTC. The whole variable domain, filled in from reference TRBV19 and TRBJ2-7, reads DGGITQSPKYLFRKEGQNVTLSCEQNLNHDAMYWYRQDPGQGLRLIYYSQIVNDFQKGDIAEGYSVSREKKESFPLTVTSAQKNPTAFYLCASRRGGTSGTYEQYFGPGTRLTVT.

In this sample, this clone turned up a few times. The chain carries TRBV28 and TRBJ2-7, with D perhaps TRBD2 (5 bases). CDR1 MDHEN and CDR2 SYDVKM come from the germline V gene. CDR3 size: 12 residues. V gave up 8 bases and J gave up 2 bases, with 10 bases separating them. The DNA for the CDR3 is TGTGCCAGCGGTCTAGCCCCCTACGAGCAGTACTTC. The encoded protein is CASGLAPYEQYF.

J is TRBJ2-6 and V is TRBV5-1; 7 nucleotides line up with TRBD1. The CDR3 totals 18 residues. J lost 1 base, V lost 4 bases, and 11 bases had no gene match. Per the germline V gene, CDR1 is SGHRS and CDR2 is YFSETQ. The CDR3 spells CASSLRQGYISGANVLTF. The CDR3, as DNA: TGCGCCAGCAGCCTGCGACAGGGTTATATATCTGGGGCCAACGTCCTGACTTTC.

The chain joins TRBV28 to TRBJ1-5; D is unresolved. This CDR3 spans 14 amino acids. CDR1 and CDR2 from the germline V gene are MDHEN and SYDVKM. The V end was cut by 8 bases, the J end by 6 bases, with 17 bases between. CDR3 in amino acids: CASPGPHGSQPQHF. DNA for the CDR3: TGTGCCAGCCCCGGGCCCCACGGTAGTCAGCCCCAGCATTTT.

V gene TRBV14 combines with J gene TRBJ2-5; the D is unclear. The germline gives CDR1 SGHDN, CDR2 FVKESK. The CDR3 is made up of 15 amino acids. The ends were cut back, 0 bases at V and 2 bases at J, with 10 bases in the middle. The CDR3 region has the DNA TGTGCCAGCAGCCAAGAAAAGAGATCACAAGAGACCCAGTACTTC. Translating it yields CASSQEKRSQETQYF.

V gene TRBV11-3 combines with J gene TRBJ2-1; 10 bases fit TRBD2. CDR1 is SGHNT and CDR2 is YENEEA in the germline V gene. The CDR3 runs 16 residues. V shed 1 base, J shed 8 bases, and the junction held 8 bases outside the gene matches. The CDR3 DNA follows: TGTGCCAGCAGCTTAGCGTCTAGCGGGAGTAGGGATGAGCAGTTCTTC. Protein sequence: CASSLASSGSRDEQFF.

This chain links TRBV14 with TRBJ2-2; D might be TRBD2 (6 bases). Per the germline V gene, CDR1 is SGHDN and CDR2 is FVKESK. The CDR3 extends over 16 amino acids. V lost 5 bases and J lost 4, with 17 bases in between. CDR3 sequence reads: CASSAEGRGGTGELFF. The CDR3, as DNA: TGTGCCAGCAGCGCGGAGGGACGGGGTGGCACCGGGGAGCTGTTTTTT.

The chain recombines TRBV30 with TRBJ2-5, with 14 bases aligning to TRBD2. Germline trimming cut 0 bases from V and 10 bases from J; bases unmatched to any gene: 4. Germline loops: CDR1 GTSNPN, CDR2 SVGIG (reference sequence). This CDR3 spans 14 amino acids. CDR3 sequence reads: CAWSVLGLAGDQYF. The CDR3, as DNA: TGTGCCTGGAGTGTATTGGGACTAGCGGGAGACCAGTACTTC.

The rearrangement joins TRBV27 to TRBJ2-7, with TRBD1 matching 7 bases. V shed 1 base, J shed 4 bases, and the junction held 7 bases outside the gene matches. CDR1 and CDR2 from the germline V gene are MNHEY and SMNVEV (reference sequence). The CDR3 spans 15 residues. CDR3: CASSLFQGVVYEQYF. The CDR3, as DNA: TGTGCCAGCAGTTTATTCCAGGGGGTGGTTTACGAGCAGTACTTC.

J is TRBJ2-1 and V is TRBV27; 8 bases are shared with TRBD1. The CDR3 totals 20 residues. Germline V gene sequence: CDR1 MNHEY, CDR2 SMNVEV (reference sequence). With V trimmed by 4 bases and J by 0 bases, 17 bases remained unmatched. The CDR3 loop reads CASSSARQGNPSSSYNEQFF. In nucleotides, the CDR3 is TGTGCCAGCAGTTCCGCCCGACAGGGGAATCCCTCAAGCTCCTACAATGAGCAGTTCTTC.

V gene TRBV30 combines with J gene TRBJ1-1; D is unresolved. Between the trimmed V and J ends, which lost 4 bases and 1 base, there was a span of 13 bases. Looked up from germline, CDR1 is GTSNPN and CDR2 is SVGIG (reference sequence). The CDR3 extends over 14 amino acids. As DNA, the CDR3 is TGTGCCTGGACCCCCCGGAATCCGAACACTGAAGCTTTCTTT. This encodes CAWTPRNPNTEAFF.

The CDR3 here is CASSMAATSYNEQFF. The CDR3 DNA is TGTGCCAGTAGCATGGCGGCAACCTCCTACAATGAGCAGTTCTTC. The V gene is TRBV19, the J gene TRBJ2-1; unclear D gene. Germline V gene sequence: CDR1 LNHDA, CDR2 SQIVND (reference sequence). V lost 6 bases to trimming and J lost 0 bases, with 12 bases between them. The CDR3 covers 15 residues.

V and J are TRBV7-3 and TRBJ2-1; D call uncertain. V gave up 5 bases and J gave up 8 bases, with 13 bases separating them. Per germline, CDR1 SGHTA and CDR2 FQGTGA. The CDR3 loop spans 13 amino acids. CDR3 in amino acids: CASSPEAPDEQFF. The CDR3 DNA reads TGTGCCAGCAGCCCAGAGGCGCCCGATGAGCAGTTCTTC. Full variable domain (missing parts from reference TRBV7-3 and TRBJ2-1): GAGVSQTPSNKVTEKGKYVELRCDPISGHTALYWYRQSLGQGPEFLIYFQGTGAADDSGLPNDRFFAVRPEGSVSTLKIQRTERGDSAVYLCASSPEAPDEQFFGPGTRLTVL.

The CDR3 sequence is CASSHRDRRGGTEAFF. CDR3 DNA sequence: TGTGCCAGCAGTCACCGGGACAGGCGGGGTGGCACTGAAGCTTTCTTT. The V and J genes are TRBV9 and TRBJ1-1, with TRBD1 matching 8 bases. CDR1 and CDR2 from the germline V gene are SGDLS and YYNGEE. The V gene end was trimmed by 5 bases and the J gene end by 4 bases; junction bases not matched to a gene: 13. The CDR3 contains 16 residues.

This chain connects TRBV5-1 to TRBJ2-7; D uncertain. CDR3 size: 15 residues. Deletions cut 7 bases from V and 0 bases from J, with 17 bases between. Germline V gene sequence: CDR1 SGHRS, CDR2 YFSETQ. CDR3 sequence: CASCLSAAPSYEQYF. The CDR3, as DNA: TGCGCCAGCTGCCTCTCCGCGGCCCCCTCCTACGAGCAGTACTTC.

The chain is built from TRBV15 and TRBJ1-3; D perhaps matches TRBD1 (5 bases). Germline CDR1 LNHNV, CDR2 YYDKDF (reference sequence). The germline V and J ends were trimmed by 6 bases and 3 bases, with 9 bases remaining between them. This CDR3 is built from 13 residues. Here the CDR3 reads CATSRGFGNTIYF. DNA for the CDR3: TGTGCCACCAGTCGGGGGTTTGGAAACACCATATATTTT.

CDR3 in amino acids: CASSLWPGGPTGELFF. CDR3 DNA: TGTGCCAGCAGTTTATGGCCGGGAGGGCCTACCGGGGAGCTGTTTTTT. The J gene is TRBJ2-2, the V gene TRBV27; 8 bases fit TRBD2. This CDR3 has 16 residues. CDR1 and CDR2 (germline): MNHEY, SMNVEV (reference sequence). After removal of 1 base from V and 5 bases from J, the junction contained 6 bases not matched to a gene.

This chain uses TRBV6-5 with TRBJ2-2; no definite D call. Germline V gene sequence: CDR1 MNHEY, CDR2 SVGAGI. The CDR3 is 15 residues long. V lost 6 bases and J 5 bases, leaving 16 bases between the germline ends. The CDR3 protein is CASSPVGRPTGELFF. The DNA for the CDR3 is TGTGCCAGCAGCCCCGTTGGACGGCCAACCGGGGAGCTGTTTTTT.

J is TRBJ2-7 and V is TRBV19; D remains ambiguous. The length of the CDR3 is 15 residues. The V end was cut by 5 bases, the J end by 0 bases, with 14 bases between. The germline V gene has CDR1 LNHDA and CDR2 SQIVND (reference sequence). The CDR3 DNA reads TGTGCCAGTAGTCCTTCACGTAGGAGCTCCTACGAGCAGTACTTC. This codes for CASSPSRRSSYEQYF. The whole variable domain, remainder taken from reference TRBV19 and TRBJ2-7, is DGGITQSPKYLFRKEGQNVTLSCEQNLNHDAMYWYRQDPGQGLRLIYYSQIVNDFQKGDIAEGYSVSREKKESFPLTVTSAQKNPTAFYLCASSPSRRSSYEQYFGPGTRLTVT.

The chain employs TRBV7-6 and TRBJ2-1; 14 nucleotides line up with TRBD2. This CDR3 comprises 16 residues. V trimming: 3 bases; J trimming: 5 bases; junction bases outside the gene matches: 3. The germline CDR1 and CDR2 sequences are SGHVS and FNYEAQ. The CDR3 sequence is CASSLGLAGEDNEQFF. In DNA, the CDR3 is TGTGCCAGCAGCTTGGGACTAGCGGGAGAAGACAATGAGCAGTTCTTC.

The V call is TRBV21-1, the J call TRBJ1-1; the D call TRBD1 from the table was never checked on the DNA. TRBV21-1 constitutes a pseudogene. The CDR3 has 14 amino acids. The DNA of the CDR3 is TGTGCCAGCGGATTACCACAGCCCAACACTGAAGCTTTCTTT. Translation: CASGLPQPNTEAFF.

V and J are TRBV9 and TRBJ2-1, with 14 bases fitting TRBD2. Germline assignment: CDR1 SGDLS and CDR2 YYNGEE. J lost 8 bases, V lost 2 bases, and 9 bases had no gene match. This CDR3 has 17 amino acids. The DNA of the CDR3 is TGTGCCAGCAGCGTCACCTCGGGACTAGCGGGAGTGGATGAGCAGTTCTTC. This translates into CASSVTSGLAGVDEQFF.